This TCR beta chain was obtained from a study of CD8+ T cells in alopecia areata. Study-wide context: Patients in the study were on tofacitinib for 6 to 18 months, then off it for 6 months.

Reverse transcription of extracted RNA yielded cDNA, which provided the sequencing template. Method: immunoSEQ multiplex PCR; TCRdb's copy keeps in-frame clones and lacks some. This sample has hundreds of thousands of clones, with 35% to 40% found just once. The CDR3 sequence is 14 residues long. Germline values: CDR1 GTSNPN, CDR2 SVGIG (reference sequence). V lost 1 base to trimming and J lost 3 bases; unmatched junction nucleotides: 4. The study's findings and limits: The presence of one nonresponder keeps the tie between baseline CD8+ expansion and response uncertain. Administration of tofacitinib significantly diminished scalp clonality and expanded CD8+ clones within the top 100. While tofacitinib was given, many expanded lesional clones persisted in scalp and blood.

Treatment here: oral pan-JAK inhibitor, 5-10 mg twice daily. This clone has just a few counts. Its specificity is unknown. The gene calls are TRBV30 and TRBJ2-7; 9 bases fit TRBD1. Material: CD4+ T cells sorted from blood, obtained between weeks 30 and 35, from a patient treated with tofacitinib. The receptor was isolated from a human donor with alopecia areata. CDR3 DNA: TGTGCCTGGAGTGCGGGACAGGGTTACTACGAGCAGTACTTC. This translates into CAWSAGQGYYEQYF.